This T cell receptor (beta chain) was observed in a study of CD8+CD57+ T cells in acquired aplastic anemia. Genomic DNA templated the TCR beta VDJ and CDR3 profiling. MiXCR, run by TCRdb on the reads, gives a single entry per CDR3 protein. The data hold approximately 470,000 distinct CDR3 sequences, with over 25% observed a single time. Patients picked for sequencing had shown CD8+CD57+ cell expansion detected by flow cytometry. The enrolled patients all had severe acquired aplastic anemia. This clonotype was seen only a few times. Germline values: CDR1 SGHTA, CDR2 FQGTGA. Trimming removed 5 bases from V and 1 base from J; junction bases left unmatched: 12. This CDR3 contains 17 residues.

The rearrangement uses TRBV7-3 and TRBJ2-5, with 8 bases lining up with TRBD2. Sequenced material: sorted CD4+, CD8+, or CD8+CD57+ T cells (not recorded which) from PBMCs. This TCR came from a human donor with aplastic anemia. The CDR3 sequence: CASSPFGSGGSQETQYF. The CDR3 region has the DNA TGTGCCAGCAGCCCTTTCGGGAGCGGGGGAAGCCAAGAGACCCAGTACTTC. Full variable domain (remainder filled in from reference TRBV7-3 and TRBJ2-5): GAGVSQTPSNKVTEKGKYVELRCDPISGHTALYWYRQSLGQGPEFLIYFQGTGAADDSGLPNDRFFAVRPEGSVSTLKIQRTERGDSAVYLCASSPFGSGGSQETQYFGPGTRLLVL.